These 13 T cell receptor beta chains were sequenced from one sample in a study of shared clonotypes between healthy human individuals. Assay used: immunoSEQ multiplex PCR; TCRdb lists only in-frame clones, some missing. The sample includes some 2,000,000 clones, more than 90% of them seen just once. Sequences were obtained from naive CD4+ T cells sorted from blood. Subset denoted: CD45RA+ positively selected. The receptors shown here come from a young man in good health.

The chain uses TRBV29-1 and TRBJ2-2; no definite D call. The ends were cut back, 2 bases at V and 0 bases at J, with 16 bases in the middle. This CDR3 comprises 17 residues. Germline CDR1 reads SQVTM; CDR2 reads ANQGSEA. CDR3 region: CSVESRSGVSNTGELFF. The DNA for the CDR3 is TGCAGCGTTGAATCTCGGAGTGGGGTCTCGAACACCGGGGAGCTGTTTTTT.

The chain carries TRBV28 and TRBJ2-7, with TRBD1 matching 7 bases. Trimming removed 6 bases from V and 6 bases from J; junction bases left unmatched: 11. CDR1 is MDHEN, CDR2 SYDVKM, per germline. The CDR3 sequence is 14 residues long. CDR3 sequence (DNA): TGTGCCAGCAGAAGACCTTCCGGGACAGCCGAGCAGTACTTC. Amino acid sequence: CASRRPSGTAEQYF.

V usage is TRBV2 and J usage is TRBJ1-5; weak D call: TRBD1 (6 bases). The CDR3 is 17 amino acids. The ends were cut back, 2 bases at V and 2 bases at J, with 16 bases in the middle. The germline CDR1 and CDR2 sequences are SNHLY and FYNNEI. CDR3 residues: CASSEIRGLGGNQPQHF. CDR3 nucleotide sequence: TGTGCCAGCAGTGAAATCAGGGGACTTGGGGGCAATCAGCCCCAGCATTTT.

CDR3 sequence (DNA): TGTGCCAGCAGTGAAGTGGGGGGCGGCGTAGGTCAGCCCCAGCATTTT. Protein product: CASSEVGGGVGQPQHF. The chain couples TRBV6-1 to TRBJ1-5, with D tentatively TRBD1 (6 bases). The length of the CDR3 is 16 residues. V was pared by 1 base and J by 6 bases, with 16 bases between. Per the germline V gene, CDR1 is MNHNS and CDR2 is SASEGT.

The V and J genes are TRBV6-5 and TRBJ1-2; D unresolved. Germline CDR1 and CDR2: MNHEY and SVGAGI. Trimming took 0 bases from V and 2 from J, leaving 7 bases between them. CDR3 size: 14 residues. CDR3 nucleotide sequence: TGTGCCAGCAGTTACTCTAGGGTAAACTATGGCTACACCTTC. Translating gives CASSYSRVNYGYTF.

The rearrangement joins TRBV7-9 to TRBJ2-5; D is possibly TRBD1 (5 bases). This CDR3 comprises 14 residues. Trimming pared 5 bases from V and 2 bases from J, leaving 12 bases between. CDR1 and CDR2 (germline): SEHNR, FQNEAQ (reference sequence). CDR3 DNA sequence: TGTGCCAGCAGCCAGCAGGGCAGACAAGAGACCCAGTACTTC. This translates into CASSQQGRQETQYF.

The chain uses TRBV9 and TRBJ1-1; TRBD1 agrees at 7 bases. V was clipped by 4 bases and J by 7 bases; unmatched bases: 7. CDR1 and CDR2 from the germline V gene are SGDLS and YYNGEE. The CDR3 loop spans 13 amino acids. CDR3 loop: CASSPQQGNEAFF. In nucleotides, the CDR3 is TGTGCCAGCAGCCCACAACAGGGGAATGAAGCTTTCTTT.

The chain links TRBV10-3 to TRBJ1-1, with a weak D call TRBD1 (5 bases). Germline V gene lookup returns CDR1 ENHRY and CDR2 SYGVKD. There are 12 residues in the CDR3. V shed 11 bases and J shed 1 base, with 11 bases lying between them. The CDR3 here is CASSGGNTEAFF. In nucleotides, the CDR3 is TGTGCCTCCTCCGGGGGGAACACTGAAGCTTTCTTT.

The V gene is TRBV19, the J gene TRBJ1-4; unclear D gene. The germline V gene has CDR1 LNHDA and CDR2 SQIVND (reference sequence). V lost 1 base and J 7 bases, leaving 13 bases between the germline ends. CDR3 length: 15 residues. The CDR3 DNA sequence: TGTGCCAGTAGTATAGGAAAAGGGTATGGTGAAAAACTGTTTTTT. Amino acids: CASSIGKGYGEKLFF. The whole variable domain, remainder taken from reference TRBV19 and TRBJ1-4, is DGGITQSPKYLFRKEGQNVTLSCEQNLNHDAMYWYRQDPGQGLRLIYYSQIVNDFQKGDIAEGYSVSREKKESFPLTVTSAQKNPTAFYLCASSIGKGYGEKLFFGSGTQLSVL.

This clone came up a few times. The chain couples TRBV30 to TRBJ1-1; 9 bases are shared with TRBD1. With 2 bases clipped from V and 2 bases from J, the junction kept 6 bases outside the gene matches. The length of the CDR3 is 15 residues. Germline CDR1 GTSNPN, CDR2 SVGIG (reference sequence). The CDR3 sequence is CAWSLMGQGNTEAFF. In DNA form, the CDR3 reads TGTGCCTGGAGTTTGATGGGACAGGGTAACACTGAAGCTTTCTTT.

A few counts support this clone. The rearrangement joins TRBV18 to TRBJ1-2, with D perhaps matching TRBD1 (5 bases). Germline V lookup: CDR1 KGHSH, CDR2 LQKENI. This CDR3 spans 15 amino acids. The ends were cut back, 3 bases at V and 1 base at J, with 12 bases in the middle. CDR3 protein: CASSPMTAINYGYTF. CDR3 bases: TGTGCCAGCTCACCTATGACAGCCATTAACTATGGCTACACCTTC.

DNA of the CDR3: TGTGCCAGCACATTTATCCTTCGGGAACGCGGGACTTTCCTTTCACCCCTCCACTTT. It specifies CASTFILRERGTFLSPLHF. This chain connects TRBV27 to TRBJ1-6; tentative D call: TRBD1 (5 bases). Between the trimmed V and J ends, which lost 7 bases and 9 bases, there was a span of 31 bases. The CDR3 runs 19 residues. Germline lookup yields CDR1 MNHEY and CDR2 SMNVEV (reference sequence).

V usage is TRBV5-1 and J usage is TRBJ1-1, with D hard to call. The CDR3 is 12 residues long. V shed 3 bases and J shed 6 bases, with 9 bases lying between them. Germline V gene lookup returns CDR1 SGHRS and CDR2 YFSETQ. The CDR3 DNA reads TGCGCCAGCAGCTCCCCTGGGTCTGAAGCTTTCTTT. Its protein is CASSSPGSEAFF.